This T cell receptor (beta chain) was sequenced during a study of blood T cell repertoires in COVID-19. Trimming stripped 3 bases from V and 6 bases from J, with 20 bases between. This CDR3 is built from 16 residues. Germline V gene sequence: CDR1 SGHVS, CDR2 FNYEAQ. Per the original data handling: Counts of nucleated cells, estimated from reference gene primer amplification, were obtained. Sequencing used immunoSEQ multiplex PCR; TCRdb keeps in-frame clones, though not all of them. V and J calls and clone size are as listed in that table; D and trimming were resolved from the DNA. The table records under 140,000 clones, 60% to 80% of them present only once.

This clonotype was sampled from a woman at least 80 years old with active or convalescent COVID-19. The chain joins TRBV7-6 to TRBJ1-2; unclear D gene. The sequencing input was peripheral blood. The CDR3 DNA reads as TGTGCCAGCAGCTTTGTCAGGTTCTTCAGCTGGGATGGCTACACCTTC. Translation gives CASSFVRFFSWDGYTF.